The TCR beta chain described here comes from a study of blood T cells in healthy people across ages. Looking at the study overall: Per every two T cells, about one barcoded beta molecule was captured by template switching. Notes on the study in general: It was held that diversity estimates obtained from one million T cells represented underestimates. Naive T cell percentage strongly correlated with TCR beta diversity. The fall in TCR beta diversity per million T cells was roughly linear with age.

A second roughly 6 to 11 cycle PCR used barcoded and J-beta primers. TCRdb re-called the 5' RACE reads through MiXCR, storing one row per CDR3 protein. In the table there are fewer than 1.5 million distinct CDR3 sequences, roughly 40% of which are singletons. Turning to this clonotype: Antigen: not known.

CDR3 length: 17 residues. Germline CDR1 MNHEY, CDR2 SVGAGI. Trimming stripped 0 bases from V and 2 bases from J, with 16 bases between. The source is a woman under 30 in good health. This chain uses TRBV6-5 with TRBJ1-2; possible D gene TRBD1, 5 bases. The sequencing input was blood. The DNA of the CDR3 is TGTGCCAGCAGTTACTCCTACTCTTTGACAGTCAACTATGGCTACACCTTC. Amino acid sequence: CASSYSYSLTVNYGYTF.